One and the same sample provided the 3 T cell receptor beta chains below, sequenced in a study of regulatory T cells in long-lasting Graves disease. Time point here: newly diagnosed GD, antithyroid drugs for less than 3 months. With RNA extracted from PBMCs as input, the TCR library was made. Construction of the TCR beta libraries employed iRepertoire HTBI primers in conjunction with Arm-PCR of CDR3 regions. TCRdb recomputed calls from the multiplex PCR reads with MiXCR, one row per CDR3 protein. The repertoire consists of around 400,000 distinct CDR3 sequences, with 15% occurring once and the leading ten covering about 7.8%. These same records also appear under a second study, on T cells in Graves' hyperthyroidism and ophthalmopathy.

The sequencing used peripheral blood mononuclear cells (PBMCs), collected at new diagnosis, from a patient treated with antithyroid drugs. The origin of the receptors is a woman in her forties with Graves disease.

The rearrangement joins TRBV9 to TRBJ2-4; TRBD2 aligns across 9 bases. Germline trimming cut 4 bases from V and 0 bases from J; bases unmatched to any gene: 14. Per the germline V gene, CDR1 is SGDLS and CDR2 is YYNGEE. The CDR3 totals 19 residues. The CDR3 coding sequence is TGTGCCAGCAGCCCCCGTGATAGCGGGAGAGAGGGAGCCAAAAACATTCAGTACTTC. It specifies CASSPRDSGREGAKNIQYF. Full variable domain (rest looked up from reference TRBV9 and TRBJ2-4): DSGVTQTPKHLITATGQRVTLRCSPRSGDLSVYWYQQSLDQGLQFLIQYYNGEERAKGNILERFSAQQFPDLHSELNLSSLELGDSALYFCASSPRDSGREGAKNIQYFGAGTRLSVL.

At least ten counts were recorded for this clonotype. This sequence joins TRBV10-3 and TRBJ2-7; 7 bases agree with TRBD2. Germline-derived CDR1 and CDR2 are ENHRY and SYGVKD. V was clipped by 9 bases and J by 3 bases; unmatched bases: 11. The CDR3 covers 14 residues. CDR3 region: CAIASGNPRYEQYF. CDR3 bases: TGTGCCATTGCCAGCGGGAACCCTCGCTACGAGCAGTACTTC.

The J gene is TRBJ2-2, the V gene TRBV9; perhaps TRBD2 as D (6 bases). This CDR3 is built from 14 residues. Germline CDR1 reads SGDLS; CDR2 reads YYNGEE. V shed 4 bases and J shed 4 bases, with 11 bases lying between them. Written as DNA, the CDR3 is TGTGCCAGCAGCAACGCCGGGGGCACCGGGGAGCTGTTTTTT. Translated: CASSNAGGTGELFF. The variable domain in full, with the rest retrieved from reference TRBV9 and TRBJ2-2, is DSGVTQTPKHLITATGQRVTLRCSPRSGDLSVYWYQQSLDQGLQFLIQYYNGEERAKGNILERFSAQQFPDLHSELNLSSLELGDSALYFCASSNAGGTGELFFGEGSRLTVL.